The clone carrying this T cell receptor (beta chain) is a singleton in its sample. This entry comes from a study of lymphopenia after photon versus proton radiotherapy. Sequenced by immunoSEQ multiplex PCR; TCRdb stores in-frame clones only, minus some. The data show roughly 26,000 clones, with 84% seen just once and roughly a quarter held by the top ten. The receptor was isolated from a man in his forties or fifties with gastric cancer. This sample comprised peripheral blood, obtained from a patient treated with photon-based radiotherapy.

As DNA, the CDR3 is TGTGCCAGCCGGCGTCCTAATTCACCCCTCCACTTT. It specifies CASRRPNSPLHF. V and J are TRBV2 and TRBJ1-6; D is uncertain. The germline V and J ends were trimmed by 8 bases and 6 bases, with 8 bases remaining between them. Germline V lookup: CDR1 SNHLY, CDR2 FYNNEI. The CDR3 is made up of 12 amino acids.